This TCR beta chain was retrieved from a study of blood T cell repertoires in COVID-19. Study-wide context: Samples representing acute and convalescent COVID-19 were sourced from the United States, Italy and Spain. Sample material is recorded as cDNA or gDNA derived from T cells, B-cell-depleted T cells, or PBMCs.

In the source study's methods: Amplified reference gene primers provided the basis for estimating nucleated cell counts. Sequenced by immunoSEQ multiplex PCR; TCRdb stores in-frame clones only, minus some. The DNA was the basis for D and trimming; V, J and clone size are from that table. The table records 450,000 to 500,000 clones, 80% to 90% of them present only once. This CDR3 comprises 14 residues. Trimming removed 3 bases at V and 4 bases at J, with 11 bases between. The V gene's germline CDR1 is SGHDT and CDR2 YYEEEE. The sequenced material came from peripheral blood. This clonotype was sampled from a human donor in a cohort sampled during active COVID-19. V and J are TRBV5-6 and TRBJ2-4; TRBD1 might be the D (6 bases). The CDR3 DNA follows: TGTGCCAGCAGCTCGCTGACAGGAAAAAACATTCAGTACTTC. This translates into CASSSLTGKNIQYF.